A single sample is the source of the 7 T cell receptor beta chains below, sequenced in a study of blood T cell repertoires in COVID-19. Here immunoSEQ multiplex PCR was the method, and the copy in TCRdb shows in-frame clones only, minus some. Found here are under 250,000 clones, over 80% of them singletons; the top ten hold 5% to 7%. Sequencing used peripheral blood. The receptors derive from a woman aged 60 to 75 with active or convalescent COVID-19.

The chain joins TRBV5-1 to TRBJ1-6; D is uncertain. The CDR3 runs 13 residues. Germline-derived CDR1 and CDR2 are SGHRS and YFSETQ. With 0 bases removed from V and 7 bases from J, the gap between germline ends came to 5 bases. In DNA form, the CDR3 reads TGCGCCAGCAGCTTGGAAACAAATTCACCCCTCCACTTT. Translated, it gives CASSLETNSPLHF.

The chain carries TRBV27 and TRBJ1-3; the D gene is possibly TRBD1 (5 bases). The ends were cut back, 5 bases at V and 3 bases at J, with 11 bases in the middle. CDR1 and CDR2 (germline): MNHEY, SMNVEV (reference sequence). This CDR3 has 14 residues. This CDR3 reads CASSVGGDGNTIYF. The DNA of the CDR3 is TGTGCCAGCAGTGTCGGGGGAGATGGAAACACCATATATTTT.

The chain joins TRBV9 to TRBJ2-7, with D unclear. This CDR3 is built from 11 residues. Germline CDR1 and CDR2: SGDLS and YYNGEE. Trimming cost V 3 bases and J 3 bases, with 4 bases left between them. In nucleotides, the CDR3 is TGTGCCAGCAGCGACAACTACGAGCAGTACTTC. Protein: CASSDNYEQYF.

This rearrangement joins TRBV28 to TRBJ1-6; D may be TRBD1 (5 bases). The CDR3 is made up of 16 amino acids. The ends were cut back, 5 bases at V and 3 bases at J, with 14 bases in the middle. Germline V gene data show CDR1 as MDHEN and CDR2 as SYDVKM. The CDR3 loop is CASSIRRGIYNSPLHF. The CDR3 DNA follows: TGTGCCAGCAGTATCAGAAGGGGAATCTATAATTCACCCCTCCACTTT. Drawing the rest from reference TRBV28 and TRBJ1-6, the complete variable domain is DVKVTQSSRYLVKRTGEKVFLECVQDMDHENMFWYRQDPGLGLRLIYFSYDVKMKEKGDIPEGYSVSREKKERFSLILESASTNQTSMYLCASSIRRGIYNSPLHFGNGTRLTVT.

Here the CDR3 DNA reads TGTGCCAGCAGCGTAACAAGCGGGCCGATAGATGAGCAGTTCTTC. Residues: CASSVTSGPIDEQFF. The V gene is TRBV9, the J gene TRBJ2-1; weak D call: TRBD2 (6 bases). From germline, CDR1 is SGDLS and CDR2 YYNGEE. The CDR3 spans 15 residues. V lost 1 base to trimming and J lost 8 bases, with 16 bases between them.

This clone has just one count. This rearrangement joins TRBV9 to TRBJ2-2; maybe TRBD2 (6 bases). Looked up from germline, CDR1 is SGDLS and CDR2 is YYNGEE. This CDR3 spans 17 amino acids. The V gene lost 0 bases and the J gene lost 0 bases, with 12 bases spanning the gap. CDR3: CASSVVVGGANTGELFF. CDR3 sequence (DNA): TGTGCCAGCAGCGTAGTGGTGGGAGGCGCGAACACCGGGGAGCTGTTTTTT. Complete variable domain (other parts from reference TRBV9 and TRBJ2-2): DSGVTQTPKHLITATGQRVTLRCSPRSGDLSVYWYQQSLDQGLQFLIQYYNGEERAKGNILERFSAQQFPDLHSELNLSSLELGDSALYFCASSVVVGGANTGELFFGEGSRLTVL.

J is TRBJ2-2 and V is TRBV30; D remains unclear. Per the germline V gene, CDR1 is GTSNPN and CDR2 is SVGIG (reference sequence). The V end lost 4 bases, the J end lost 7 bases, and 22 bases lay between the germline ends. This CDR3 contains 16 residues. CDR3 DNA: TGTGCCTGGAAGGCTGAGAGACCGACACCGTACGGGGAGCTGTTTTTT. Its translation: CAWKAERPTPYGELFF.